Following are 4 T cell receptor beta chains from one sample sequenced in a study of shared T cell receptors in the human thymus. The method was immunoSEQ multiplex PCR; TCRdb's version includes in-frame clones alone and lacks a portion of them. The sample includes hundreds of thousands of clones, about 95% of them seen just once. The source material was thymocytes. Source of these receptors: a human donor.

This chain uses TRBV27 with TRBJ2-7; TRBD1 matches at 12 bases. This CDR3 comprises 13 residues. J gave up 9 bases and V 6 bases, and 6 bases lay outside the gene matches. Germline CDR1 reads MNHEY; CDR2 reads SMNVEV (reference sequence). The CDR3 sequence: CASSPGQGAVQYF. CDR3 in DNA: TGTGCCAGCAGCCCGGGACAGGGGGCTGTGCAGTACTTC.

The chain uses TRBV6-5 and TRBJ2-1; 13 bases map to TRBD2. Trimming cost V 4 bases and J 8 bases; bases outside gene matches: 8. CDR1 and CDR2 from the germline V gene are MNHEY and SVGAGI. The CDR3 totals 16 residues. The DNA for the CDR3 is TGTGCCAGCAGTTTCCAAGGGACTAGCGGGATCCATGAGCAGTTCTTC. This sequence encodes CASSFQGTSGIHEQFF.

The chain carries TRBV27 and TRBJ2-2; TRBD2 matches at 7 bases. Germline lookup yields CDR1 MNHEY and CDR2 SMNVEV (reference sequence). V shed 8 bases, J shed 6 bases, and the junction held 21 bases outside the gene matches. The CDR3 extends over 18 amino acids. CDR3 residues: CASQPYPGGVPAAGELFF. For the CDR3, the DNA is TGTGCCAGCCAACCCTACCCTGGGGGGGTCCCTGCAGCCGGGGAGCTGTTTTTT.

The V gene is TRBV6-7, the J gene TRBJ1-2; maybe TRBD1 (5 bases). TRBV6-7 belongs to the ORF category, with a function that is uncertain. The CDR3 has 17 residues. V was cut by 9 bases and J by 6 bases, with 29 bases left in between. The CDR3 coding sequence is TGTGCCAGGCCGCTCCTTTATTTCACGGGGCCCAAGGATGGCTACACCTTC. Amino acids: CARPLLYFTGPKDGYTF.